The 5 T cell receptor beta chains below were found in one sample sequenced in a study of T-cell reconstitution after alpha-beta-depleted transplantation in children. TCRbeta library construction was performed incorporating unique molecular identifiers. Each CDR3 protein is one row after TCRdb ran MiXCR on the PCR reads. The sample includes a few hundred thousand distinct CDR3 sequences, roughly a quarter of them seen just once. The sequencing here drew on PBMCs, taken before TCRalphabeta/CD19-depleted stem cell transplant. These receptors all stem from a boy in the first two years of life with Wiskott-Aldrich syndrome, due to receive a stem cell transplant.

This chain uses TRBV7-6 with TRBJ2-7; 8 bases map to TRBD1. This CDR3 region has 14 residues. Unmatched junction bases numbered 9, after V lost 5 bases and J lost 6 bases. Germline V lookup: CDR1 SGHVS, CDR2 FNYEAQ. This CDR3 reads CASSPQATGAEQYF. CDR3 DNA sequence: TGTGCCAGCAGCCCCCAGGCGACAGGGGCCGAGCAGTACTTC.

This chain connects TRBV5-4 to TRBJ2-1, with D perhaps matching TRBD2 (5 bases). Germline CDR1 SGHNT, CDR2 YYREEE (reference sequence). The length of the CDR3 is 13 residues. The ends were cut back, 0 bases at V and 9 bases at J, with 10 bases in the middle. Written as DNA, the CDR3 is TGTGCCAGCAGCTTGGTTCGGGAACGTGAGCAGTTCTTC. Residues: CASSLVREREQFF.

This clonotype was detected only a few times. CDR3 DNA: TGCGCCAGCAGCTTGGTACTAGCGGGTAAAGAGACCCAGTACTTC. Its protein product is CASSLVLAGKETQYF. The genes are TRBV5-1 and TRBJ2-5; TRBD2 aligns across 9 bases. The trim removed 0 bases at V and 3 bases at J, leaving 3 bases unmatched. This CDR3 is 15 amino acids long. The V gene's germline CDR1 is SGHRS and CDR2 YFSETQ.

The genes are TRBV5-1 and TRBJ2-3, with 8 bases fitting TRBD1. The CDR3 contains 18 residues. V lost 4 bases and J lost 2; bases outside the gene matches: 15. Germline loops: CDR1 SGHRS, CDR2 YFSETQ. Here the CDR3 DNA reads TGCGCCAGCAGCCGGGACAGGCCTCGATCAAGCGACACAGATACGCAGTATTTT. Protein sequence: CASSRDRPRSSDTDTQYF.

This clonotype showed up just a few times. In nucleotides, the CDR3 is TGCGCCAGCAGCTTGGGAGGGGAGAGGACTGAAGCTTTCTTT. Encoded protein: CASSLGGERTEAFF. The rearrangement links TRBV5-1 to TRBJ1-1, with D maybe TRBD1 (5 bases). Germline V CDR1 and CDR2: SGHRS, YFSETQ. The CDR3 spans 14 residues. The V end lost 0 bases, the J end lost 5 bases, and 11 bases lay between the germline ends.